The rows below give T cell receptor beta chains drawn from one sample of a study of T-cell reconstitution after alpha-beta-depleted transplantation in children. TCRdb passed the PCR reads through MiXCR, listing each CDR3 protein once. The data hold about 260,000 distinct CDR3 sequences, with 11% observed a single time. The material sequenced was peripheral blood, taken 180 days after TCRalphabeta/CD19-depleted stem cell transplant. The receptors were sampled from a male patient between 2 and 9 years old who had a stem cell transplant for chronic granulomatous disease, so the T cells may come from the graft donor. Each CDR3 is given with its conserved first and last residue. The D gene is left open where the match is weak. Clone size is shown for a subset of rows, as once, few, many or a class of expanded clone.

CDR3nt: TGTGCCAGCAGTGCGGGTCGGGACCCGAACACCGGGGAGCTGTTTTTT
CDR3aa: CASSAGRDPNTGELFF
v_gene: TRBV6-1
abundance: many
j_gene: TRBJ2-2
d_gene: .

CDR3nt: TGTGCCAGCAGCTTGGGTTGTGTACACGAGCAGTACTTC
CDR3aa: CASSLGCVHEQYF
v_gene: TRBV7-2
abundance: many
j_gene: TRBJ2-7
d_gene: .

CDR3nt: TGTGCCAGCAGTCGACGGGACAAATTCTCGAACACTGAAGCTTTCTTT
CDR3aa: CASSRRDKFSNTEAFF
v_gene: TRBV11-2
abundance: many
j_gene: TRBJ1-1
d_gene: .

CDR3nt: TGTGCCAGCAGCTTGGAACGGGGAAACACCATATATTTT
CDR3aa: CASSLERGNTIYF
v_gene: TRBV5-6
abundance: many
j_gene: TRBJ1-3
d_gene: .

CDR3nt: TGTGCCAGCAGCTTAGCGTTTCTAGGGCTAGCCAAAAACATTCAGTACTTC
CDR3aa: CASSLAFLGLAKNIQYF
v_gene: TRBV7-2
abundance: .
j_gene: TRBJ2-4
d_gene: .

CDR3nt: TGTGCCAGCAGTCCCCGGAGGGGCCCCTCCACTTCACCCCTCCACTTT
CDR3aa: CASSPRRGPSTSPLHF
v_gene: TRBV11-2
abundance: few
j_gene: TRBJ1-6
d_gene: .

CDR3nt: TGTGCCAGCAGCCAGGACAGACTTAGCAATCAGCCCCAGCATTTT
CDR3aa: CASSQDRLSNQPQHF
v_gene: TRBV12-3/TRBV12-4
abundance: many
j_gene: TRBJ1-5
d_gene: .

CDR3nt: TGCAGCGTTGTCGTGACCAAAAACATTCAGTACTTC
CDR3aa: CSVVVTKNIQYF
v_gene: TRBV29-1
abundance: many
j_gene: TRBJ2-4
d_gene: .

CDR3nt: TGCGCCAGCAGCTTGGATCGGGGGAACTACAATGAGCAGTTCTTC
CDR3aa: CASSLDRGNYNEQFF
v_gene: TRBV5-1
abundance: many
j_gene: TRBJ2-1
d_gene: .

CDR3nt: TGCAGCGTTACTAGGGAGGGGCTGGTCACAGGGGACATTCAGTACTTC
CDR3aa: CSVTREGLVTGDIQYF
v_gene: TRBV29-1
abundance: many
j_gene: TRBJ2-4
d_gene: .

CDR3nt: TGTGCCAGCAGCCTTTGGGGGAGTCAGCCCCAGCATTTT
CDR3aa: CASSLWGSQPQHF
v_gene: TRBV12-3/TRBV12-4
abundance: many
j_gene: TRBJ1-5
d_gene: .

CDR3nt: TGTGCCAGCAGTTTATGGTCTGAGGGGACAGCCGGAAACACCATATATTTT
CDR3aa: CASSLWSEGTAGNTIYF
v_gene: TRBV28
abundance: many
j_gene: TRBJ1-3
d_gene: TRBD1

CDR3nt: TGTGCCAGCAGCCAGGGCGTTGGGCTAATCGCGCAGTATTTT
CDR3aa: CASSQGVGLIAQYF
v_gene: TRBV3-1
abundance: many
j_gene: TRBJ2-3
d_gene: .

CDR3nt: TGCAGCGTTGTGGCCGGGACAGGGCCTAGGGACAACTATGGCTACACCTTC
CDR3aa: CSVVAGTGPRDNYGYTF
v_gene: TRBV29-1
abundance: many
j_gene: TRBJ1-2
d_gene: TRBD1

CDR3nt: TGTGCCAGCAGTTGGGGGGTTAGGTCTTCGAATACGCAGTATTTT
CDR3aa: CASSWGVRSSNTQYF
v_gene: TRBV12-3/TRBV12-4
abundance: .
j_gene: TRBJ2-3
d_gene: .

CDR3nt: TGTGCCAGCAGCTTAGGTCCAGGGTCTACGGAAAAACTGTTTTTT
CDR3aa: CASSLGPGSTEKLFF
v_gene: TRBV7-6
abundance: many
j_gene: TRBJ1-4
d_gene: .

CDR3nt: TGTGCCAGCAGTTTCATTGAGGGGGTGATGAGCTCCTACAATGAGCAGTTCTTC
CDR3aa: CASSFIEGVMSSYNEQFF
v_gene: TRBV28
abundance: many
j_gene: TRBJ2-1
d_gene: .

CDR3nt: TGCAGTGCTAGTATTGAGCTCACTAGCACAGATACGCAGTATTTT
CDR3aa: CSASIELTSTDTQYF
v_gene: TRBV20-1
abundance: many
j_gene: TRBJ2-3
d_gene: .

CDR3nt: TGTGCCAGCAGGGGGGGGGCTAGCTACAATGAGCAGTTCTTC
CDR3aa: CASRGGASYNEQFF
v_gene: TRBV7-9
abundance: many
j_gene: TRBJ2-1
d_gene: .

CDR3nt: TGTGCCAGCAGCGCCGGACAGGGAAAGACCCAGTACTTC
CDR3aa: CASSAGQGKTQYF
v_gene: TRBV7-6
abundance: many
j_gene: TRBJ2-5
d_gene: TRBD1

CDR3nt: TGTGCAGTCCGGGGGGGGACTCGAGGCGAGCAGTACTTC
CDR3aa: CAVRGGTRGEQYF
v_gene: TRBV2
abundance: many
j_gene: TRBJ2-7
d_gene: TRBD2

CDR3nt: TGCGCCAGCAGCTTGGGGCCCCCGGGGGCGAGATTGTTGAACACTGAAGCTTTCTTT
CDR3aa: CASSLGPPGARLLNTEAFF
v_gene: TRBV5-1
abundance: many
j_gene: TRBJ1-1
d_gene: .

CDR3nt: TGCAGTGCTAGGCCATGGACTACGAGTTATGAGCAGTTCTTC
CDR3aa: CSARPWTTSYEQFF
v_gene: TRBV20-1
abundance: many
j_gene: TRBJ2-1
d_gene: .

CDR3nt: TGTGCCACCAGCAGAAAGGACGGGCTCAATCAGCCCCAGCATTTT
CDR3aa: CATSRKDGLNQPQHF
v_gene: TRBV15
abundance: .
j_gene: TRBJ1-5
d_gene: .

CDR3nt: TGCAGTGCTAGAGATTCGAAGGGGTACAATGAGCAGTTCTTC
CDR3aa: CSARDSKGYNEQFF
v_gene: TRBV20-1
abundance: many
j_gene: TRBJ2-1
d_gene: .

CDR3nt: TGCAGTGCCCCCGGGACTAGCGGCCTCCTGGATACGCAGTATTTT
CDR3aa: CSAPGTSGLLDTQYF
v_gene: TRBV20-1
abundance: many
j_gene: TRBJ2-3
d_gene: TRBD2

CDR3nt: TGTGCCAGCAGGGGTGGCGAGACCCAGTACTTC
CDR3aa: CASRGGETQYF
v_gene: TRBV6-1
abundance: many
j_gene: TRBJ2-5
d_gene: .

CDR3nt: TGTGCCAGCAGCCAAGGCTGGGGCAGGGCGGGCTACGAGCAGTACTTC
CDR3aa: CASSQGWGRAGYEQYF
v_gene: TRBV7-9
abundance: many
j_gene: TRBJ2-7
d_gene: .

CDR3nt: TGTGCCAGCAGCTTATCTCTAGCGGGGGTTACCGGGGAGCTGTTTTTT
CDR3aa: CASSLSLAGVTGELFF
v_gene: TRBV7-2
abundance: many
j_gene: TRBJ2-2
d_gene: TRBD2

CDR3nt: TGCGCCAGCAGTGATTACGCGATTGGACGGGGCAATGAGCAGTTCTTC
CDR3aa: CASSDYAIGRGNEQFF
v_gene: TRBV10-1
abundance: many
j_gene: TRBJ2-1
d_gene: .

CDR3nt: TGCAGTGCTAGCAAGGGGGTTGAGACCCAGTACTTC
CDR3aa: CSASKGVETQYF
v_gene: TRBV20-1
abundance: .
j_gene: TRBJ2-5
d_gene: .

CDR3nt: TGTGCCTGGACGGGTCAGGGGTTGAGCAATCAGCCCCAGCATTTT
CDR3aa: CAWTGQGLSNQPQHF
v_gene: TRBV30
abundance: many
j_gene: TRBJ1-5
d_gene: .

CDR3nt: TGTGCCAGCAGTCGACAGGGCATGAGCTACGAGCAGTACTTC
CDR3aa: CASSRQGMSYEQYF
v_gene: TRBV6-1
abundance: many
j_gene: TRBJ2-7
d_gene: TRBD1

CDR3nt: TGTGCCAGCAGCTCGGGACTAAACTCCGGGGAGCTGTTTTTT
CDR3aa: CASSSGLNSGELFF
v_gene: TRBV5-6
abundance: few
j_gene: TRBJ2-2
d_gene: TRBD2

CDR3nt: TGCAGCGCTTTCCGGGACAGGAACACCGGGGAGCTGTTTTTT
CDR3aa: CSAFRDRNTGELFF
v_gene: TRBV29-1
abundance: many
j_gene: TRBJ2-2
d_gene: TRBD1

CDR3nt: TGCAGTGCTAGCAGGGAGGATACGCAGTATTTT
CDR3aa: CSASREDTQYF
v_gene: TRBV20-1
abundance: many
j_gene: TRBJ2-3
d_gene: .

CDR3nt: TGTGCCAGCAGTTTCCCCGGACTAGCGGGATTTAGCACAGATACGCAGTATTTT
CDR3aa: CASSFPGLAGFSTDTQYF
v_gene: TRBV12-3/TRBV12-4
abundance: many
j_gene: TRBJ2-3
d_gene: TRBD2

CDR3nt: TGCAGTGCTACGACAGGGGGATCATCCTACAATGAGCAGTTCTTC
CDR3aa: CSATTGGSSYNEQFF
v_gene: TRBV20-1
abundance: many
j_gene: TRBJ2-1
d_gene: TRBD1

CDR3nt: TGTGCCAGTACCGTTTTCAGCACCGGGGAGCTGTTTTTT
CDR3aa: CASTVFSTGELFF
v_gene: TRBV19
abundance: many
j_gene: TRBJ2-2
d_gene: .

CDR3nt: TGTGCCAGCAGCATCGCGGGAGGTCGGCAGTTCTTC
CDR3aa: CASSIAGGRQFF
v_gene: TRBV6-6
abundance: .
j_gene: TRBJ2-1
d_gene: TRBD2

CDR3nt: TGTGCCAGCAGTTTCCTCACTCCCCAGGGGACTCAGTACTTC
CDR3aa: CASSFLTPQGTQYF
v_gene: TRBV28
abundance: many
j_gene: TRBJ2-4
d_gene: .

CDR3nt: TGTGCCAGCTCGCGGACGGTTTACTCTGGAAACACCATATATTTT
CDR3aa: CASSRTVYSGNTIYF
v_gene: TRBV18
abundance: many
j_gene: TRBJ1-3
d_gene: .

CDR3nt: TGTGCCAGCAGCCCAAGTCAGGGAAGATGGGGGACCCAGTACTTC
CDR3aa: CASSPSQGRWGTQYF
v_gene: TRBV13
abundance: many
j_gene: TRBJ2-5
d_gene: .